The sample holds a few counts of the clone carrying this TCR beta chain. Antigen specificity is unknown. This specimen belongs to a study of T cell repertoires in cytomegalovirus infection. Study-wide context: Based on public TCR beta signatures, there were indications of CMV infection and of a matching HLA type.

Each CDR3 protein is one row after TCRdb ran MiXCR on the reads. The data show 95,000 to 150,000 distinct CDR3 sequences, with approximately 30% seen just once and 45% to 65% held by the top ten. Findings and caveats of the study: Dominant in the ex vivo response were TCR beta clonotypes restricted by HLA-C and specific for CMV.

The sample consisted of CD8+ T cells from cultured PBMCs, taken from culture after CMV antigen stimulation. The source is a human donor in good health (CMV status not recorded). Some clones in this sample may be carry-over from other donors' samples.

CDR3 DNA sequence: TGTGCCAGCAGGGCCGACAGGGGTTGGCGGAACGGGGAGCTGTTTTTT. Translated: CASRADRGWRNGELFF. The chain joins TRBV6-6 to TRBJ2-2, with 8 bases matching TRBD1. V trimming: 6 bases; J trimming: 7 bases; junction bases outside the gene matches: 13. Per germline, CDR1 MNHNY and CDR2 SVGAGI (reference sequence). The CDR3 has 16 amino acids.